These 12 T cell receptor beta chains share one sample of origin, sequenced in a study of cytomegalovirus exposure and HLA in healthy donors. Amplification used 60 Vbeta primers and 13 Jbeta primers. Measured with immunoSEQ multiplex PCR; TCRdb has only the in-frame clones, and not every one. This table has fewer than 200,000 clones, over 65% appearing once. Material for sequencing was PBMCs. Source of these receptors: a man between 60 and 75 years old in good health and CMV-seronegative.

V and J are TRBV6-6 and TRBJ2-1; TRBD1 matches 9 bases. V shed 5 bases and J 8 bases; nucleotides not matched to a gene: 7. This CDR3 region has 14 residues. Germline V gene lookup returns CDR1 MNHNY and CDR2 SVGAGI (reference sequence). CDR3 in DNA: TGTGCCAGCAGTACCGGACAGGGGAAGGATGAGCAGTTCTTC. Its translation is CASSTGQGKDEQFF.

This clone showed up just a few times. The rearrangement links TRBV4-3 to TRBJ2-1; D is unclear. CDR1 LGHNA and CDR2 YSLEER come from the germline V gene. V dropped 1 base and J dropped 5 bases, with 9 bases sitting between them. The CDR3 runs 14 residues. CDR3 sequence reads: CASSQGSRDNEQFF. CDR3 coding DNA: TGCGCCAGCAGCCAAGGTTCAAGAGACAATGAGCAGTTCTTC.

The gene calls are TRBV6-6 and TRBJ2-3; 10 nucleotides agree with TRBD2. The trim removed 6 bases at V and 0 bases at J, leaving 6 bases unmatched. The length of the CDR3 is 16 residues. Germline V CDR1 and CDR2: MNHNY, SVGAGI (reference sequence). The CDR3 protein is CASSGLAGGSTDTQYF. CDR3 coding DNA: TGTGCCAGCAGCGGATTAGCGGGGGGAAGCACAGATACGCAGTATTTT.

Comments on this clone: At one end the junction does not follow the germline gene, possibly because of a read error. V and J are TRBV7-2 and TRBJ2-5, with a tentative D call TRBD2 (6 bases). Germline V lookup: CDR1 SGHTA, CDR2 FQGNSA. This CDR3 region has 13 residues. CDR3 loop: CASSWQQSHGGNF. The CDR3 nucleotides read TGTGCCAGCAGTTGGCAGCAGAGCCATGGGGGGAACTTC.

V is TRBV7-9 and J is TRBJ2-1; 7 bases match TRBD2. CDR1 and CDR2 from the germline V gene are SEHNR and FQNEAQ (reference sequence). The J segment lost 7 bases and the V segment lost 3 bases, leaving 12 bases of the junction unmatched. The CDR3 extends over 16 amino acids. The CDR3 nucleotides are TGTGCCAGCAGCTTTTCCGGGACTAAACAAGCGAATGAGCAGTTCTTC. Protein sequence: CASSFSGTKQANEQFF.

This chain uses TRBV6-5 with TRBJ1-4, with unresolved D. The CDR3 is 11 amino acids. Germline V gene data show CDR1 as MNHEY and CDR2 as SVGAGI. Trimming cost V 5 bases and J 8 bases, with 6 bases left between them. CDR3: CASSPGEKLFF. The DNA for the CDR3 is TGTGCCAGCAGTCCTGGCGAAAAACTGTTTTTT.

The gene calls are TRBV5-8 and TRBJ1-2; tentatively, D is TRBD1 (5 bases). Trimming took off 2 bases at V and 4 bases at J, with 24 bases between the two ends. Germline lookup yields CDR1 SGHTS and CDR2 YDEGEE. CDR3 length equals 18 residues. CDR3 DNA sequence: TGTGCCAGCAGCTTAACCGGGACGGTCATCGGGGGTGGCTATGGCTACACCTTC. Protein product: CASSLTGTVIGGGYGYTF.

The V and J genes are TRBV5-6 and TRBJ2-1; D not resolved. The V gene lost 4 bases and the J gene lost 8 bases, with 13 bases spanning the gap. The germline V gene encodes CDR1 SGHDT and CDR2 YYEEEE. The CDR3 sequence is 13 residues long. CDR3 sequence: CASSDDNNDEQFF. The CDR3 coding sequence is TGTGCCAGCAGCGACGACAACAACGATGAGCAGTTCTTC.

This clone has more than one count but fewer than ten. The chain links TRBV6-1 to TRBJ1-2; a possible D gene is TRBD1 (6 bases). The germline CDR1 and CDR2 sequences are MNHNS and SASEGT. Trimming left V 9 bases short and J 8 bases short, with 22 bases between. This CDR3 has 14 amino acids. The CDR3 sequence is CASLSRGGQNGYTF. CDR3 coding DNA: TGTGCCAGTCTATCTAGGGGGGGTCAAAACGGCTACACCTTC.

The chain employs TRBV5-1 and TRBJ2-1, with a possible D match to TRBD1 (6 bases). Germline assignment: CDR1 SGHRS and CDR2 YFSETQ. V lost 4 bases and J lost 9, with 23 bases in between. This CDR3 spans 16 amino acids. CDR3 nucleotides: TGCGCCAGCAGCGACCCGGGACAAGATTCCCCCAGTGAGCAGTTCTTC. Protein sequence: CASSDPGQDSPSEQFF.

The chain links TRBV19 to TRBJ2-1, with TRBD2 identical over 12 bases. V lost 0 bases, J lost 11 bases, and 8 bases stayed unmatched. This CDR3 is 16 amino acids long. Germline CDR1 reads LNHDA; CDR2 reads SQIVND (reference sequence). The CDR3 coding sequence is TGTGCCAGTAGTATAGATTGGCTAGCGGGGGGGATTCAGCAGTTCTTC. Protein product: CASSIDWLAGGIQQFF.

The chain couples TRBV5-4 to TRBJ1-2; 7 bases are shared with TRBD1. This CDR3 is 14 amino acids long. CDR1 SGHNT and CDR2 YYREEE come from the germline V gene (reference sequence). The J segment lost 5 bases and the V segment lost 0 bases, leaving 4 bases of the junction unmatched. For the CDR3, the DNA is TGTGCCAGCAGCTTGGTAGGGGGCGCTTATGGCTACACCTTC. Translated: CASSLVGGAYGYTF.